The present TCR beta chain was sequenced within a study of post-analysis software for immune sequencing data. Libraries were made from TCR beta cDNA, and they carried unique molecular identifiers. MiXCR, run by TCRdb on the PCR reads, gives a single entry per CDR3 protein. The profile shows about 540,000 distinct CDR3 sequences, 34% of them singletons. This CDR3 is 15 amino acids long. From germline, CDR1 is SGHTA and CDR2 FQGNSA. V was clipped by 0 bases and J by 4 bases, with 11 bases between them. This clonotype was seen more than once but under ten times. Its antigen is not identified. Study observations and caveats: Roughly 5 TRBV segments, including TRBV5-6, TRBV5-1 and TRBV20-1, were more frequent in patients than controls.

The sequenced sample was blood. The sequence derives from a girl aged 2-17 years with multiple sclerosis. This rearrangement joins TRBV7-2 to TRBJ2-3; D may be TRBD2 (6 bases). The CDR3 is CASSLAGLHPDTQYF. The CDR3 nucleotides are TGTGCCAGCAGCTTAGCTGGACTACACCCAGATACGCAGTATTTT.